The clone carrying this T cell receptor (beta chain) was counted at least ten times. Its specificity is unknown. From 15-18 subjects, each sequencing run yielded over 180 million TCR-beta sequences. TCRdb passed the 5' RACE reads through MiXCR, listing each CDR3 protein once. The sample consists of about 44,000 distinct CDR3 sequences, about 22% of them appearing once. The CDR3 consists of 16 residues. Germline CDR1 is MGHRA and CDR2 is YSYEKL. V dropped 0 bases and J dropped 8; count of bases not matched to a gene: 9. The data derive from a study of neurological immune-mediated disorders. Study-wide results and caveats: No CDR3 amino acid sequences recurred among expanded clones across subjects, suggesting private repertoires in all groups. It was HTLV-1-associated myelopathy that showed the most TCR clonal expansion, while multiple sclerosis showed the least, falling below healthy controls.

Time point here: technical triplicate 3. The material sequenced was PBMCs. This chain links TRBV4-1 with TRBJ2-1; 8 bases line up with TRBD2. This TCR was recovered from a man in his fifties or sixties with HTLV-1-associated myelopathy (HAM/TSP). The CDR3 sequence is CASSQDSAGGRDEQFF. CDR3 sequence (DNA): TGCGCCAGCAGCCAAGATTCGGCGGGAGGCAGGGATGAGCAGTTCTTC.